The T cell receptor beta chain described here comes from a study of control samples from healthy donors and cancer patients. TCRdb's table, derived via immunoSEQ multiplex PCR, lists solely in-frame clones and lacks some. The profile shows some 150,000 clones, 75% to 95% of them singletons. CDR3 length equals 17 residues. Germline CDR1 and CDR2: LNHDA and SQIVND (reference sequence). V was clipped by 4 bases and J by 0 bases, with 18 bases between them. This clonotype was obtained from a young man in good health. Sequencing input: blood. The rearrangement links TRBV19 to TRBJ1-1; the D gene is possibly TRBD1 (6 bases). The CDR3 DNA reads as TGTGCCAGTAGTACTTTTTCGGGGGGACAAATGAACACTGAAGCTTTCTTT. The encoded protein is CASSTFSGGQMNTEAFF.